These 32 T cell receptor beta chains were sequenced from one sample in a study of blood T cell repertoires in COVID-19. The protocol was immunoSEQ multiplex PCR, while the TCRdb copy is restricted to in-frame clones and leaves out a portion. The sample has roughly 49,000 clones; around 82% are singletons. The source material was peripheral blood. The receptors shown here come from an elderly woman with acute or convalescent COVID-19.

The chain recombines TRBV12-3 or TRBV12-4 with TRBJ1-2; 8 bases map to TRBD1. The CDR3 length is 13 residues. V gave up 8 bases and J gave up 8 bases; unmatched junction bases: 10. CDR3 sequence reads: CASAPGTGYGYTF. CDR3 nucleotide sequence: TGTGCCAGCGCCCCCGGGACAGGCTACGGCTACACCTTC.

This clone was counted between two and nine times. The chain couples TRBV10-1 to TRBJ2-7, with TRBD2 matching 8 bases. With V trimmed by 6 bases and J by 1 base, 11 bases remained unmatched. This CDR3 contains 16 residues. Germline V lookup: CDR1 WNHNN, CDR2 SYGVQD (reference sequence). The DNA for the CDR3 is TGCGCCAGCAGCCCGCTCGGAGCGGGGGATTCCTACGAGCAGTACTTC. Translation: CASSPLGAGDSYEQYF.

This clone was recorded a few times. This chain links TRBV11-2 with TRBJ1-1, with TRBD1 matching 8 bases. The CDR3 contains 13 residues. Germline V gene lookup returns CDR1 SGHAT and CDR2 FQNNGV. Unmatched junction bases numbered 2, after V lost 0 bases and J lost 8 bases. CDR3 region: CASSLDRDREAFF. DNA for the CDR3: TGTGCCAGCAGCTTAGATCGGGACAGGGAAGCTTTCTTT. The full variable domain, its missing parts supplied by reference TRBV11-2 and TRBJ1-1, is EAGVAQSPRYKIIEKRQSVAFWCNPISGHATLYWYQQILGQGPKLLIQFQNNGVVDDSQLPKDRFSAERLKGVDSTLKIQPAKLEDSAVYLCASSLDRDREAFFGQGTRLTVV.

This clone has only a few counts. CDR3 region: CASSLASAGGNTIYF. The CDR3 region has the DNA TGCGCCAGCAGCTTGGCCTCAGCGGGAGGAAACACCATATATTTT. This chain links TRBV5-1 with TRBJ1-3, with unresolved D. Germline CDR1 reads SGHRS; CDR2 reads YFSETQ. The length of the CDR3 is 15 residues. Trimming shortened V by 0 bases and J by 4 bases, and 11 bases separated the two germline ends.

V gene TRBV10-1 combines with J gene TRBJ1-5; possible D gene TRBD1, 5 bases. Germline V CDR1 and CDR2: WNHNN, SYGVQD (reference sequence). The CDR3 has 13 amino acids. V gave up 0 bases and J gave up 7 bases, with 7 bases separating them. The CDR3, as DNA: TGCGCCAGCAGTGAGTCGTGGGGCCAGCCCCAGCATTTT. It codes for CASSESWGQPQHF.

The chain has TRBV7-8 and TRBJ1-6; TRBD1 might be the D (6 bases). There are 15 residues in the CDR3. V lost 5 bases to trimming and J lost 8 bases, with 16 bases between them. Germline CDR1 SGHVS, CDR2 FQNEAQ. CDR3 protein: CASSLRTDPYSPLHF. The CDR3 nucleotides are TGTGCCAGCAGCCTAAGGACAGATCCCTATTCACCCCTCCACTTT.

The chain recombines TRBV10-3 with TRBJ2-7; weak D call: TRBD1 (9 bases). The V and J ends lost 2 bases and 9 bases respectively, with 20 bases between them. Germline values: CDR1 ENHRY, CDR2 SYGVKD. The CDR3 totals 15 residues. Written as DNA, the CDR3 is TGTGCCATCAGTGAGACGGGGGGGGACAGGGCAGCGCAGTACTTC. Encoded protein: CAISETGGDRAAQYF.

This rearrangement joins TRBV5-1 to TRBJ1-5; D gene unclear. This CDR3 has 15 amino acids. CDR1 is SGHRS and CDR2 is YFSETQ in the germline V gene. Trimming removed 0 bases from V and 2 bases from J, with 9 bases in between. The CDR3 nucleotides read TGCGCCAGCAGCTTGGATGTGGGCGGCAATCAGCCCCAGCATTTT. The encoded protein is CASSLDVGGNQPQHF.

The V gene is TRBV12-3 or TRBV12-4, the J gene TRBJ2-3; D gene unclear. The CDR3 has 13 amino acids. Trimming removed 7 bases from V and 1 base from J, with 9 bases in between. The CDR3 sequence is CASTNRGTDTQYF. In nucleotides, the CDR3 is TGTGCCAGCACCAACCGGGGCACAGATACGCAGTATTTT.

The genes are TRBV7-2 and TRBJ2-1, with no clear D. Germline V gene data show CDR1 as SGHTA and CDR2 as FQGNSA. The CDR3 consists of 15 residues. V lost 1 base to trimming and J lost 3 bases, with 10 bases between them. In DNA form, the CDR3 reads TGTGCCAGCAGCTTAGGAGGAGCGTACTACAATGAGCAGTTCTTC. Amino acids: CASSLGGAYYNEQFF.

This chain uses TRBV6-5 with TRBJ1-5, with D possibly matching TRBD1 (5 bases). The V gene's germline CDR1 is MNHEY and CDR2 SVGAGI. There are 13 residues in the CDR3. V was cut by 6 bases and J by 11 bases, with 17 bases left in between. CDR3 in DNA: TGTGCCAGCAGCCGGGGGGGGGATGGGACCCAGCATTTT. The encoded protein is CASSRGGDGTQHF.

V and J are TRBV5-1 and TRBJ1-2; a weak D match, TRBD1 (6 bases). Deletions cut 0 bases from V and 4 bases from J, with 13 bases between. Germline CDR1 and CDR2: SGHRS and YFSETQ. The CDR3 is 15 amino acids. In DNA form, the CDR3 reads TGCGCCAGCAGCTTGGCCACAGGGTCTACCTATGGCTACACCTTC. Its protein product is CASSLATGSTYGYTF. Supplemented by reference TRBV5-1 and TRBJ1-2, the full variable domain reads KAGVTQTPRYLIKTRGQQVTLSCSPISGHRSVSWYQQTPGQGLQFLFEYFSETQRNKGNFPGRFSGRQFSNSRSEMNVSTLELGDSALYLCASSLATGSTYGYTFGSGTRLTVV.

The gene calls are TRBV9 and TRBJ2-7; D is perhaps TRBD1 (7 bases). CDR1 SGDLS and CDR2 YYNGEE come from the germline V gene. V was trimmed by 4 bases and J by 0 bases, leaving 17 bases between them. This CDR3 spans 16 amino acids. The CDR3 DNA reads TGTGCCAGCAGCCAGGGGGGCGGGGTCAGCTCCTACGAGCAGTACTTC. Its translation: CASSQGGGVSSYEQYF.

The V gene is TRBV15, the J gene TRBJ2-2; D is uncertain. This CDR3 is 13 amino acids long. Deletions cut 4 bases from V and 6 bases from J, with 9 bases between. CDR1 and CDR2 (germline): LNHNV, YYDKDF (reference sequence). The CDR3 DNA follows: TGTGCCACCAGCATCCTCGCGGCCGGGGAGCTGTTTTTT. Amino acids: CATSILAAGELFF. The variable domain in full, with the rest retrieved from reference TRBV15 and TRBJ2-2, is DAMVIQNPRYQVTQFGKPVTLSCSQTLNHNVMYWYQQKSSQAPKLLFHYYDKDFNNEADTPDNFQSRRPNTSFCFLDIRSPGLGDTAMYLCATSILAAGELFFGEGSRLTVL.

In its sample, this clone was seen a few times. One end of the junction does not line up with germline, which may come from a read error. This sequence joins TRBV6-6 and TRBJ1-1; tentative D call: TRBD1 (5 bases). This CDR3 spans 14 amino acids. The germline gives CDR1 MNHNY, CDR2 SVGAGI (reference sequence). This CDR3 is CASIYGAANTEAFF. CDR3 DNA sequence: TGTGCCAGCATTTACGGGGCTGCGAACACTGAAGCTTTCTTT.

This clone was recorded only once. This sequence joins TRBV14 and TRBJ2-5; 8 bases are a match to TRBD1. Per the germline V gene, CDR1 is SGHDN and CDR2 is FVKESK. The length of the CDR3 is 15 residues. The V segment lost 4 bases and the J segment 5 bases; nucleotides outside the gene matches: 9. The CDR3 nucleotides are TGTGCCAGCAGCCGACTCAGGGGGCAGGAGGAGACCCAGTACTTC. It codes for CASSRLRGQEETQYF.

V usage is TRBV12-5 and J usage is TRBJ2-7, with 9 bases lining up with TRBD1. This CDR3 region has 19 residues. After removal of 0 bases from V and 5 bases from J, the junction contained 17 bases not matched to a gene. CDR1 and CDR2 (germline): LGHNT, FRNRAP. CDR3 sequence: CASGLVSARDRANRDEQYF. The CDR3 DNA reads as TGTGCTAGTGGTTTGGTCTCAGCCCGGGACAGGGCGAACCGGGACGAGCAGTACTTC.

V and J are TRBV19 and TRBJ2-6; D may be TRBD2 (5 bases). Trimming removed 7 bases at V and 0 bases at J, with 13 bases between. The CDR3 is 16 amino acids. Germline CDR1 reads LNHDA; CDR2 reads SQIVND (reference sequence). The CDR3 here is CASMEDPSSGANVLTF. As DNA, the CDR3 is TGTGCCAGTATGGAGGACCCCAGCTCTGGGGCCAACGTCCTGACTTTC.

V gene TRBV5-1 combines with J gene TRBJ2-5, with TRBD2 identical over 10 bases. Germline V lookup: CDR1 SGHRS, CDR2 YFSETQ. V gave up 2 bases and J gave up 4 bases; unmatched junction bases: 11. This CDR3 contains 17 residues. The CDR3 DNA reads TGCGCCAGCAGCTTCTTTAGCGGGGGGTCGAATGGAGAGACCCAGTACTTC. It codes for CASSFFSGGSNGETQYF.

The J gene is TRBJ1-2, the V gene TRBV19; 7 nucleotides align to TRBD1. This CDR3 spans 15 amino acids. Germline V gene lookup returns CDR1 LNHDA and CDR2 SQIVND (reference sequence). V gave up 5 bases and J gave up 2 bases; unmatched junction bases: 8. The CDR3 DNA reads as TGTGCCAGTAGTTCTTCACAGGGGTTGAACTATGGCTACACCTTC. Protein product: CASSSSQGLNYGYTF.

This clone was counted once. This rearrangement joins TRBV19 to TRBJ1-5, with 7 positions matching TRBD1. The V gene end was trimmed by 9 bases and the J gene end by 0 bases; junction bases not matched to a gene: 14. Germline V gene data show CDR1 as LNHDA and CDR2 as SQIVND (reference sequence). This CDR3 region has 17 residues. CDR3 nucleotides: TGTGCCAGCAGCCAGGGGGTAGCAAGTACTAGCAATCAGCCCCAGCATTTT. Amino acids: CASSQGVASTSNQPQHF. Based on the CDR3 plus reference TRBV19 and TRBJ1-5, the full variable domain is DGGITQSPKYLFRKEGQNVTLSCEQNLNHDAMYWYRQDPGQGLRLIYYSQIVNDFQKGDIAEGYSVSREKKESFPLTVTSAQKNPTAFYLCASSQGVASTSNQPQHFGDGTRLSIL.

This chain's CDR3 is CASGRQGPNEKLFF. The CDR3 nucleotides read TGTGCCAGCGGGCGTCAGGGCCCTAATGAAAAACTGTTTTTT. The chain links TRBV7-8 to TRBJ1-4, with D possibly matching TRBD1 (5 bases). The V end was cut by 8 bases, the J end by 3 bases, with 13 bases between. Germline CDR1 SGHVS, CDR2 FQNEAQ. This CDR3 has 14 residues.

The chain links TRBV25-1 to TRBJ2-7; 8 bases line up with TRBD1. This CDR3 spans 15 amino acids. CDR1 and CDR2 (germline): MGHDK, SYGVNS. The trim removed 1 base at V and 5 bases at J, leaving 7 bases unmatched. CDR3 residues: CASSEWRTGTNEQYF. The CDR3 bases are TGTGCCAGCAGTGAATGGAGGACAGGGACCAACGAGCAGTACTTC.

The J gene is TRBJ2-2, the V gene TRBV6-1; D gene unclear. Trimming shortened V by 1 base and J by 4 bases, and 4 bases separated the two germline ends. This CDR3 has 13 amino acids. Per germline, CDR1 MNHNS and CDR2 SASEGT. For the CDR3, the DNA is TGTGCCAGCAGTGAAGTCGGCACCGGGGAGCTGTTTTTT. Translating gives CASSEVGTGELFF.

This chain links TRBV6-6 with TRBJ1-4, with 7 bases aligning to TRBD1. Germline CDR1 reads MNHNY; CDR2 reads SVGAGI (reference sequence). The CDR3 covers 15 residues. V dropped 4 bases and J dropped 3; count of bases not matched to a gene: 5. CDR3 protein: CASSSQGEANEKLFF. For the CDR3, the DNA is TGTGCCAGCAGTTCTCAGGGGGAGGCTAATGAAAAACTGTTTTTT.

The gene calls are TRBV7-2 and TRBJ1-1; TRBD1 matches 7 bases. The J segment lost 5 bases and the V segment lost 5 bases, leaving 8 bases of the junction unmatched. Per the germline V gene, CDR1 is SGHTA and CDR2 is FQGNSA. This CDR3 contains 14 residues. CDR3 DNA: TGTGCCAGCAGCCAGAGGCGACAGGGTACTGAAGCTTTCTTT. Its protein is CASSQRRQGTEAFF.

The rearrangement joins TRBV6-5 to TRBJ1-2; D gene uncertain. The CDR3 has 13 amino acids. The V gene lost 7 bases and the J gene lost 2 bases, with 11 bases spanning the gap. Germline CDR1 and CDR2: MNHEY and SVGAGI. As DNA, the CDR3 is TGTGCCAGCACCCCGGCGGTGAACTATGGCTACACCTTC. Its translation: CASTPAVNYGYTF.

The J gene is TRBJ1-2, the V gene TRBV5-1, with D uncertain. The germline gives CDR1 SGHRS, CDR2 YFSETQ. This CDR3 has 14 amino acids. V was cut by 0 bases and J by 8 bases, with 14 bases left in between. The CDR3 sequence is CASSLAPGASGYTF. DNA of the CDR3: TGCGCCAGCAGCTTGGCTCCGGGTGCTAGCGGCTACACCTTC.

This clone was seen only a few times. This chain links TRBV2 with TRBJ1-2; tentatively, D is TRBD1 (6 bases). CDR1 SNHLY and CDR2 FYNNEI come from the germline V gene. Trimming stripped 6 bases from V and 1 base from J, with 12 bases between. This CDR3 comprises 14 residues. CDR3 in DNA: TGTGCCAGCAGGGGGACATTCGATAACTATGGCTACACCTTC. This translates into CASRGTFDNYGYTF.

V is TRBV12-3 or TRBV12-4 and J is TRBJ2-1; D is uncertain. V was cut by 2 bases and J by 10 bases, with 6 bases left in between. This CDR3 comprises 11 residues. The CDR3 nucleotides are TGTGCCAGCAGTTTAAGCCAAGAGCAGTTCTTC. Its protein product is CASSLSQEQFF.

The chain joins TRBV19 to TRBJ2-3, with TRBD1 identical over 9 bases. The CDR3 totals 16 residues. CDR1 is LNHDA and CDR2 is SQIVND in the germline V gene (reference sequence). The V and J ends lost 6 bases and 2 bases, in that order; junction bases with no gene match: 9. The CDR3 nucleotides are TGTGCCAGTAGGTGGACCGGGGACAGGGCCACAGATACGCAGTATTTT. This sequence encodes CASRWTGDRATDTQYF.

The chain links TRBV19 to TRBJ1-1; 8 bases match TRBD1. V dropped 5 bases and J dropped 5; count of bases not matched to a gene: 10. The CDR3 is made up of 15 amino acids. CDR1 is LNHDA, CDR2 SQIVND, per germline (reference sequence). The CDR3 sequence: CASSPLTGGDTEAFF. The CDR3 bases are TGTGCCAGTAGTCCACTCACAGGGGGAGATACTGAAGCTTTCTTT.